Below are 24 T cell receptor beta chains sequenced from a single sample in a study of human T cells and chemical hapten exposure. Each CDR3 protein gets one entry after TCRdb re-called the RACE reads with MiXCR. The table includes about 380,000 distinct CDR3 sequences, 4.8% detected once. Specified time point: patch test 1, 2 weeks after DPC sensitization. As for treatment: therapeutic diphenylcyclopropenone sensitization with weekly scalp DPC. Source: whole blood, taken in connection with sensitization to the hapten diphenylcyclopropenone (DPC). The receptors were sampled from a woman aged 45-59 years with alopecia areata. Some clones in this sample may be carry-over from other donors' samples.

This clonotype was observed once. The rearrangement links TRBV6-5 to TRBJ2-7; D remains ambiguous. Trimming removed 5 bases at V and 3 bases at J, with 5 bases between. Germline CDR1 and CDR2: MNHEY and SVGAGI. This CDR3 is built from 11 residues. DNA of the CDR3: TGTGCCAGCAGTAAAAACTACGAGCAGTACTTC. Protein product: CASSKNYEQYF.

This clonotype was observed a few times. DNA of the CDR3: TGTGCCAGCAGCTCAGCAGGGATGGACTATGGCTACACCTTC. Encoded protein: CASSSAGMDYGYTF. The chain employs TRBV7-2 and TRBJ1-2; possibly TRBD1 for D (5 bases). V dropped 4 bases and J dropped 3 bases, with 12 bases sitting between them. Germline CDR1 and CDR2: SGHTA and FQGNSA. The CDR3 is 14 amino acids.

In DNA form, the CDR3 reads TGCAGCGTTGAGGGGCCCGCCGGGGAGCTGTTTTTT. Amino acid sequence: CSVEGPAGELFF. The chain has TRBV29-1 and TRBJ2-2; D may be TRBD1 (5 bases). V lost 3 bases, J lost 6 bases, and 8 bases lay in between. The germline V gene has CDR1 SQVTM and CDR2 ANQGSEA. The CDR3 length is 12 residues.

This clonotype was picked up many times. The chain combines TRBV20-1 with TRBJ1-3; D remains ambiguous. The CDR3 extends over 11 amino acids. The germline V and J ends were trimmed by 3 bases and 7 bases, with 7 bases remaining between them. From germline, CDR1 is DFQATT and CDR2 SNEGSKA (reference sequence). The CDR3 region has the DNA TGCAGTGCTAGGGGGTACAACACCATATATTTT. Amino acids: CSARGYNTIYF.

At least ten counts were recorded for this clonotype. The chain joins TRBV7-2 to TRBJ2-7; D not certain. Trimming cost V 2 bases and J 4 bases, with 9 bases left between them. Germline lookup yields CDR1 SGHTA and CDR2 FQGNSA. CDR3 length: 13 amino acids. The CDR3 DNA reads as TGTGCCAGCAGCTTAACCAGGATGTACGAGCAGTACTTC. Its protein product is CASSLTRMYEQYF.

This clonotype was seen at least ten times. The chain has TRBV5-6 and TRBJ1-1; possibly TRBD1 for D (5 bases). V was trimmed by 0 bases and J by 5 bases, leaving 8 bases between them. The CDR3 sequence is 13 residues long. Germline CDR1 and CDR2: SGHDT and YYEEEE. CDR3 nucleotides: TGTGCCAGCAGCTTGGAGGGGAGAACTGAAGCTTTCTTT. Translating gives CASSLEGRTEAFF.

The sample holds many counts of this clonotype. The chain joins TRBV7-2 to TRBJ2-3; no definite D call. V was shortened by 7 bases and J by 10 bases, with 12 bases between the two germline ends. This CDR3 is built from 11 residues. The V gene's germline CDR1 is SGHTA and CDR2 FQGNSA. The CDR3 spells CASTPNRAQYF. The DNA of the CDR3 is TGTGCCAGCACCCCCAACCGCGCGCAGTATTTT.

In this sample, this clonotype turned up many times. The rearrangement joins TRBV29-1 to TRBJ2-1, with TRBD1 identical over 9 bases. The CDR3 loop spans 16 amino acids. Germline CDR1 and CDR2: SQVTM and ANQGSEA. The ends lost 0 bases at V and 4 bases at J; junction bases unmatched: 7. In nucleotides, the CDR3 is TGCAGCGTTGAAGAGCACCCGGGACAGGGATACAATGAGCAGTTCTTC. Protein: CSVEEHPGQGYNEQFF.

The gene calls are TRBV7-7 and TRBJ2-5; tentatively, D is TRBD2 (6 bases). CDR3 size: 14 residues. Germline CDR1 is SSHAT and CDR2 is FNYEAQ (reference sequence). Trimming pared 4 bases from V and 4 bases from J, leaving 13 bases between. The chain's CDR3 is CASSWRGYGETQYF. CDR3 nucleotides: TGTGCCAGCAGCTGGAGGGGATATGGAGAGACCCAGTACTTC.

The chain joins TRBV12-3 or TRBV12-4 to TRBJ1-5, with TRBD1 matching 9 bases. The junction had 5 bases not matched to a gene; V was cut back by 2 bases and J by 3 bases. This CDR3 has 16 residues. CDR3 sequence: CASSLSGTGHNQPQHF. CDR3 DNA sequence: TGTGCCAGCAGTTTATCCGGGACAGGGCACAATCAGCCCCAGCATTTT.

This clonotype appeared many times. The CDR3 DNA follows: TGTGCCAGCAGGCCCACATCAGATACGCAGTATTTT. It yields the protein CASRPTSDTQYF. V and J are TRBV6-2 or TRBV6-3 and TRBJ2-3; D remains unclear. CDR1 and CDR2 from the germline V gene are MNHEY and SVGEGT. V was trimmed by 6 bases and J by 4 bases, leaving 8 bases between them. The CDR3 loop spans 12 amino acids.

This clonotype was observed many times. The chain couples TRBV19 to TRBJ2-7; no definite D call. This CDR3 region has 12 residues. V lost 1 base, J lost 6 bases, and 7 bases lay in between. Germline V lookup: CDR1 LNHDA, CDR2 SQIVND (reference sequence). CDR3 coding DNA: TGTGCCAGTAGTATAGGCAGGAGCGAGCAGTACTTC. It translates to CASSIGRSEQYF. Full variable domain (remainder filled in from reference TRBV19 and TRBJ2-7): DGGITQSPKYLFRKEGQNVTLSCEQNLNHDAMYWYRQDPGQGLRLIYYSQIVNDFQKGDIAEGYSVSREKKESFPLTVTSAQKNPTAFYLCASSIGRSEQYFGPGTRLTVT.

This clonotype came up many times. The chain links TRBV4-1 to TRBJ2-3; 8 bases align to TRBD2. Germline lookup yields CDR1 MGHRA and CDR2 YSYEKL. This CDR3 contains 17 residues. J lost 2 bases, V lost 1 base, and 8 bases had no gene match. The CDR3 DNA reads TGCGCCAGCAGCCAAGCCTGGCTAGCGGGCGCCACAGATACGCAGTATTTT. Amino acids: CASSQAWLAGATDTQYF.

The chain links TRBV28 to TRBJ2-5; possibly TRBD1 or TRBD2 for D (5 bases each). The CDR3 length is 13 residues. The germline V gene encodes CDR1 MDHEN and CDR2 SYDVKM. Deletions cut 8 bases from V and 1 base from J, with 11 bases between. The CDR3 DNA sequence: TGTGCCAGCGTATCAGGGAGCCAAGAGACCCAGTACTTC. It codes for CASVSGSQETQYF.

This clonotype turned up a few times. The rearrangement links TRBV6-1 to TRBJ1-2; 7 bases are a match to TRBD1. Trimming cost V 7 bases and J 0 bases; bases outside gene matches: 8. The CDR3 spans 15 residues. The V gene's germline CDR1 is MNHNS and CDR2 SASEGT. The CDR3 reads CASTGQQRTNYGYTF. For the CDR3, the DNA is TGTGCCAGCACGGGACAGCAAAGAACTAACTATGGCTACACCTTC.

This clonotype showed up just a few times. This sequence joins TRBV6-5 and TRBJ2-3, with D possibly matching TRBD1 (5 bases). This CDR3 has 16 residues. Germline values: CDR1 MNHEY, CDR2 SVGAGI. Between the trimmed V and J ends, which lost 7 bases and 5 bases, there was a span of 22 bases. CDR3 nucleotide sequence: TGTGCCAGCAAGCCCCTTGGTCAGGGTATACAAGATACGCAGTATTTT. Protein: CASKPLGQGIQDTQYF.

V and J are TRBV12-3 or TRBV12-4 and TRBJ2-5; D perhaps matches TRBD2 (6 bases). The V and J ends lost 5 bases and 4 bases respectively, with 14 bases between them. The CDR3 extends over 14 amino acids. The DNA for the CDR3 is TGTGCCAGCAGTCCCCGGTCCGGGGGAGAGACCCAGTACTTC. Translation gives CASSPRSGGETQYF.

The chain combines TRBV3-1 with TRBJ2-2; tentative D call: TRBD2 (6 bases). The CDR3 has 15 residues. Germline CDR1 reads LGHDT; CDR2 reads YNNKEL (reference sequence). Between the trimmed V and J ends, which lost 0 bases and 6 bases, there was a span of 11 bases. The CDR3 loop reads CASSQDGSLSGELFF. CDR3 bases: TGTGCCAGCAGCCAAGACGGGAGCTTGTCCGGGGAGCTGTTTTTT.

This clonotype has ten or more counts. The V and J genes are TRBV28 and TRBJ2-3; D unclear. Germline V gene sequence: CDR1 MDHEN, CDR2 SYDVKM. V shed 6 bases and J shed 4 bases, with 11 bases lying between them. The CDR3 consists of 13 residues. CDR3 residues: CASSVVGPDTQYF. Written as DNA, the CDR3 is TGTGCCAGCAGCGTCGTTGGGCCAGATACGCAGTATTTT. Drawing the rest from reference TRBV28 and TRBJ2-3, the complete variable domain is DVKVTQSSRYLVKRTGEKVFLECVQDMDHENMFWYRQDPGLGLRLIYFSYDVKMKEKGDIPEGYSVSREKKERFSLILESASTNQTSMYLCASSVVGPDTQYFGPGTRLTVL.

This rearrangement joins TRBV12-3 or TRBV12-4 to TRBJ2-7; D is ambiguous. V shed 6 bases and J shed 5 bases, with 8 bases lying between them. The CDR3 runs 11 residues. DNA for the CDR3: TGTGCCAGCAGGGGAAACCACGAGCAGTACTTC. Its translation is CASRGNHEQYF.

This clonotype was counted many times. The V call is TRBV10-3, the J call TRBJ2-7, with 7 bases lining up with TRBD1. J was trimmed by 0 bases and V by 3 bases; bases with no gene match: 8. CDR3 size: 16 residues. Germline V gene sequence: CDR1 ENHRY, CDR2 SYGVKD. The CDR3 protein is CAISDFGQDISYEQYF. In DNA form, the CDR3 reads TGTGCCATCAGTGACTTCGGACAGGATATCTCCTACGAGCAGTACTTC.

This clonotype has ten or more counts. This rearrangement joins TRBV20-1 to TRBJ1-2; unclear D gene. The V and J ends lost 0 bases and 2 bases respectively, with 16 bases between them. CDR3 length: 16 residues. Germline CDR1 is DFQATT and CDR2 is SNEGSKA (reference sequence). The CDR3 sequence is CSARDISLPRNYGYTF. The CDR3, as DNA: TGCAGTGCTAGAGATATCTCTCTTCCCCGGAACTATGGCTACACCTTC.

Many counts were recorded for this clonotype. The chain joins TRBV28 to TRBJ1-5; D gene uncertain. Germline-derived CDR1 and CDR2 are MDHEN and SYDVKM. Trimming pared 7 bases from V and 3 bases from J, leaving 16 bases between. CDR3 length: 15 amino acids. The CDR3 sequence: CASIPLDGSNQPQHF. In DNA form, the CDR3 reads TGTGCCAGCATCCCCCTCGACGGATCCAATCAGCCCCAGCATTTT.

This clonotype occurred many times. The chain links TRBV29-1 to TRBJ2-1, with D possibly matching TRBD2 (5 bases). Germline V CDR1 and CDR2: SQVTM, ANQGSEA. The germline V and J ends were trimmed by 6 bases and 0 bases, with 21 bases remaining between them. The CDR3 is made up of 17 amino acids. CDR3 sequence reads: CSVEPLPEGDSYNEQFF. CDR3 DNA: TGCAGCGTCGAGCCCCTCCCTGAGGGAGACTCCTACAATGAGCAGTTCTTC.